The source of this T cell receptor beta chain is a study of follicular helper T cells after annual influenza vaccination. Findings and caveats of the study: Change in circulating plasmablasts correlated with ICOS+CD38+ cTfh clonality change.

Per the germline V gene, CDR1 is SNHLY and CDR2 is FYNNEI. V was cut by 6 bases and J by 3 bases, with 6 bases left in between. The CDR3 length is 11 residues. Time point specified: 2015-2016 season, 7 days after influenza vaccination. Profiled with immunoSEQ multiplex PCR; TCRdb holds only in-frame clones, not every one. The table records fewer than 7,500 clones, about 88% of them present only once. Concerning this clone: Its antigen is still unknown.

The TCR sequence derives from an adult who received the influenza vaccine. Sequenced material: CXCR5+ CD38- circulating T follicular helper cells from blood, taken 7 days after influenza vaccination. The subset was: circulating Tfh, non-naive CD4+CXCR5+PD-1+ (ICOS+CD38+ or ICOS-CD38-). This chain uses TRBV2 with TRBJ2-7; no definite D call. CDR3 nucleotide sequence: TGTGCCAGCAGGTTGGACTACGAGCAGTACTTC. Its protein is CASRLDYEQYF.